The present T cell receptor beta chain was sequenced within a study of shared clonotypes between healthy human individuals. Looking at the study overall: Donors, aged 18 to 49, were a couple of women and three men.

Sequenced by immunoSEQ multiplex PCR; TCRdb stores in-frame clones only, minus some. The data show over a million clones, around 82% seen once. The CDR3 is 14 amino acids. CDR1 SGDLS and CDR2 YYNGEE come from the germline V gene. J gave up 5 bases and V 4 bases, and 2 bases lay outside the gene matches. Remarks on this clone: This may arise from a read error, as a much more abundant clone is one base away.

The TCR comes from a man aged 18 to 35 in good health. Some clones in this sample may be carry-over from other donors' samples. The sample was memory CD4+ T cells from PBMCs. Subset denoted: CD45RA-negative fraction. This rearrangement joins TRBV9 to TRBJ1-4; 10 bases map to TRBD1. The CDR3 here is CASSQGQGNEKLFF. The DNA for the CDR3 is TGTGCCAGCAGCCAGGGACAGGGGAATGAAAAACTGTTTTTT.